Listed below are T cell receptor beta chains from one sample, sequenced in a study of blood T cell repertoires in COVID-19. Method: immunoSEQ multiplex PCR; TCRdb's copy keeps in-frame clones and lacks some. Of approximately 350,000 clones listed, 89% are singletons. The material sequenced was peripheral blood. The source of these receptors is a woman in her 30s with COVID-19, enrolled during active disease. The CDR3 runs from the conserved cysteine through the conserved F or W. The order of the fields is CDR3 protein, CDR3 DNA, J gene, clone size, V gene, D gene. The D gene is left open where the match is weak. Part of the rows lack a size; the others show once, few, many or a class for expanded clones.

CDR3: CASSYLEKPFYGYTF
DNA: TGTGCCAGCAGTTACTTGGAGAAACCGTTCTATGGCTACACCTTC
J: TRBJ1-2
size: -
V: TRBV6-5
D: -

CDR3: CASSSDRGPTGELFF
DNA: TGTGCCAGCAGCTCCGACAGGGGTCCCACCGGGGAGCTGTTTTTT
J: TRBJ2-2
size: -
V: TRBV7-2
D: TRBD1

CDR3: CASSLSPGIDTQYF
DNA: TGTGCCAGCAGTTTATCCCCAGGGATAGATACGCAGTATTTT
J: TRBJ2-3
size: -
V: TRBV28
D: -

CDR3: CASSYVAGGLVNEQFF
DNA: TGTGCCAGCAGTTACGTGGCGGGAGGGCTGGTTAATGAGCAGTTCTTC
J: TRBJ2-1
size: -
V: TRBV6-5
D: TRBD2

CDR3: CASSEDYTDTQYF
DNA: TGTGCCAGCAGTGAGGACTATACAGATACGCAGTATTTT
J: TRBJ2-3
size: -
V: TRBV2
D: -

CDR3: CASSVGGNGYTF
DNA: TGTGCCAGCAGTGTCGGTGGTAATGGCTACACCTTC
J: TRBJ1-2
size: once
V: TRBV28
D: -

CDR3: CSASYRQDGYTF
DNA: TGCAGTGCTAGTTACCGGCAGGATGGCTACACCTTC
J: TRBJ1-2
size: -
V: TRBV20-1
D: -

CDR3: CASSLDTGGAYNEQFF
DNA: TGTGCCAGCAGCTTAGATACAGGGGGCGCCTACAATGAGCAGTTCTTC
J: TRBJ2-1
size: few
V: TRBV11-3
D: TRBD1

CDR3: CASSEAIPTSGGDTQYF
DNA: TGTGCCAGCAGTGAAGCCATCCCGACTAGCGGGGGAGATACGCAGTATTTT
J: TRBJ2-3
size: -
V: TRBV2
D: TRBD2

CDR3: CASSPSMNTEAFF
DNA: TGCGCCAGCAGTCCCAGTATGAACACTGAAGCTTTCTTT
J: TRBJ1-1
size: -
V: TRBV10-1
D: -

CDR3: CATSDYQGGGETQYF
DNA: TGTGCCACCAGTGACTACCAGGGTGGCGGCGAGACCCAGTACTTC
J: TRBJ2-5
size: -
V: TRBV24-1
D: -

CDR3: CASSGDRNTEAFF
DNA: TGTGCCAGCAGCGGGGACAGGAATACTGAAGCTTTCTTT
J: TRBJ1-1
size: -
V: TRBV6-6
D: TRBD1

CDR3: CASSRMTGVIGNTIYF
DNA: TGTGCCAGCTCACGAATGACAGGGGTAATCGGAAACACCATATATTTT
J: TRBJ1-3
size: -
V: TRBV18
D: TRBD1

CDR3: CASSLRYNSREKLFF
DNA: TGTGCCAGCAGTTTACGGTACAACAGTCGTGAAAAACTGTTTTTT
J: TRBJ1-4
size: -
V: TRBV27
D: -

CDR3: CASSFGRSSINTEAFF
DNA: TGTGCCAGCAGCTTCGGCAGGTCCTCAATCAACACTGAAGCTTTCTTT
J: TRBJ1-1
size: -
V: TRBV7-2
D: -

CDR3: CASSYAGTAGNTIYF
DNA: TGTGCCAGCAGTTACGCCGGGACAGCTGGAAACACCATATATTTT
J: TRBJ1-3
size: -
V: TRBV6-6
D: TRBD1

CDR3: CASSIASGVNEQFF
DNA: TGTGCCAGTAGTATAGCTAGCGGGGTCAATGAGCAGTTCTTC
J: TRBJ2-1
size: once
V: TRBV19
D: TRBD2

CDR3: CASSFGQGPTGELFF
DNA: TGTGCCAGCAGCTTCGGACAGGGGCCTACCGGGGAGCTGTTTTTT
J: TRBJ2-2
size: -
V: TRBV7-9
D: TRBD1

CDR3: CASSSLADNEQFF
DNA: TGTGCCAGCAGCTCCCTAGCGGACAATGAGCAGTTCTTC
J: TRBJ2-1
size: -
V: TRBV9
D: TRBD2

CDR3: CASSYPRDEQFF
DNA: TGTGCCAGCAGTTATCCGCGGGATGAGCAGTTCTTC
J: TRBJ2-1
size: -
V: TRBV6-2/TRBV6-3
D: -

CDR3: CASSYSGDGYTF
DNA: TGTGCCAGCAGTTACTCCGGGGATGGCTACACCTTC
J: TRBJ1-2
size: -
V: TRBV6-5
D: -

CDR3: CASSQEWDRGQETQYF
DNA: TGTGCCAGCAGCCAAGAATGGGACAGGGGGCAAGAGACCCAGTACTTC
J: TRBJ2-5
size: -
V: TRBV14
D: TRBD1

CDR3: CASSGTGVFYEQYF
DNA: TGTGCCAGCAGTGGGACAGGGGTCTTCTACGAGCAGTACTTC
J: TRBJ2-7
size: -
V: TRBV2
D: TRBD1

CDR3: CASSLGQGNTEAFF
DNA: TGTGCCAGCAGCTTAGGTCAGGGGAACACTGAAGCTTTCTTT
J: TRBJ1-1
size: -
V: TRBV11-2
D: -

CDR3: CASSLRGGPYNEQFF
DNA: TGTGCCAGCAGCTTACGGGGGGGGCCATACAATGAGCAGTTCTTC
J: TRBJ2-1
size: few
V: TRBV7-8
D: TRBD2

CDR3: CASSFSGTGGSGNTIYF
DNA: TGTGCCAGCAGCTTCTCCGGGACAGGGGGCTCTGGAAACACCATATATTTT
J: TRBJ1-3
size: -
V: TRBV11-2
D: TRBD1

CDR3: CASSPPATEAFF
DNA: TGTGCCAGCTCACCACCGGCCACTGAAGCTTTCTTT
J: TRBJ1-1
size: -
V: TRBV18
D: -

CDR3: CASSLGQQETQYF
DNA: TGTGCCAGCAGTTTAGGGCAGCAAGAGACCCAGTACTTC
J: TRBJ2-5
size: -
V: TRBV28
D: -

CDR3: CASSLVGKGDTQYF
DNA: TGTGCCAGCAGCTTAGTGGGGAAGGGGGATACGCAGTATTTT
J: TRBJ2-3
size: -
V: TRBV7-9
D: -

CDR3: CASSPTGTLYNQPQHF
DNA: TGTGCCAGCTCACCTACCGGGACACTTTACAATCAGCCCCAGCATTTT
J: TRBJ1-5
size: -
V: TRBV18
D: -

CDR3: CASSLSGGTEAFF
DNA: TGTGCCAGCAGCCTTTCGGGGGGAACTGAAGCTTTCTTT
J: TRBJ1-1
size: few
V: TRBV14
D: -

CDR3: CSHPRTANSGNTIYF
DNA: TGTTCCCACCCCCGGACAGCTAACTCTGGAAACACCATATATTTT
J: TRBJ1-3
size: -
V: TRBV6-5
D: -

CDR3: CASSYEDIRDQPQHF
DNA: TGTGCCAGCAGTTACGAGGACATTAGAGATCAGCCCCAGCATTTT
J: TRBJ1-5
size: -
V: TRBV6-2/TRBV6-3
D: -

CDR3: CASSIGRGRDNSNQPQHF
DNA: TGTGCCAGTAGTATAGGAAGAGGGCGCGACAACTCCAATCAGCCCCAGCATTTT
J: TRBJ1-5
size: -
V: TRBV19
D: -

CDR3: CASSQVLRDRGLRGLSYEQYF
DNA: TGCGCCAGCAGCCAGGTCCTCCGGGACAGGGGTCTAAGAGGTCTCAGTTACGAGCAGTACTTC
J: TRBJ2-7
size: -
V: TRBV4-3
D: TRBD1

CDR3: CASSRAGDTEAFF
DNA: TGTGCCAGCTCACGAGCAGGGGACACTGAAGCTTTCTTT
J: TRBJ1-1
size: -
V: TRBV18
D: -

CDR3: CASSQVAGTGDGYTF
DNA: TGTGCCAGCAGCCAAGTTGCCGGGACAGGGGACGGCTACACCTTC
J: TRBJ1-2
size: -
V: TRBV3-1/TRBV3-2
D: TRBD1

CDR3: CASSLVEEQPQHF
DNA: TGTGCCAGCAGCTTAGTGGAGGAACAGCCCCAGCATTTT
J: TRBJ1-5
size: -
V: TRBV7-2
D: -

CDR3: CASSLSPGTSGGEQFF
DNA: TGTGCCAGCAGTTTATCTCCTGGGACTTCGGGTGGTGAGCAGTTCTTC
J: TRBJ2-1
size: -
V: TRBV28
D: -

CDR3: CASSYSGYNEQFF
DNA: TGTGCCAGCAGTTACAGCGGTTACAATGAGCAGTTCTTC
J: TRBJ2-1
size: -
V: TRBV12-3/TRBV12-4
D: -

CDR3: CASSLSRLQGAYGYTF
DNA: TGTGCCAGCAGCCTAAGCCGACTACAGGGGGCTTATGGCTACACCTTC
J: TRBJ1-2
size: -
V: TRBV7-9
D: TRBD1

CDR3: CASSYSGGDYGYTF
DNA: TGTGCCAGCAGCTATTCAGGGGGCGACTATGGCTACACCTTC
J: TRBJ1-2
size: -
V: TRBV7-2
D: TRBD1

CDR3: CASRHRDSRDTQYF
DNA: TGTGCCAGCAGACACCGGGACAGCAGAGATACGCAGTATTTT
J: TRBJ2-3
size: -
V: TRBV5-6
D: TRBD1

CDR3: CASSLRTERDNEQFF
DNA: TGCGCCAGCAGCCTTCGGACAGAACGGGACAATGAGCAGTTCTTC
J: TRBJ2-1
size: few
V: TRBV4-1
D: -

CDR3: CASSQDLSGAKNIQYF
DNA: TGCGCCAGCAGCCAAGATCTTAGCGGAGCCAAAAACATTCAGTACTTC
J: TRBJ2-4
size: -
V: TRBV4-3
D: -

CDR3: CSASHSGGDQPQHF
DNA: TGCAGTGCTAGTCATTCGGGGGGGGATCAGCCCCAGCATTTT
J: TRBJ1-5
size: -
V: TRBV20-1
D: -

CDR3: CASSFAGTSGYNEQFF
DNA: TGTGCCAGCAGCTTCGCCGGGACTAGCGGTTACAATGAGCAGTTCTTC
J: TRBJ2-1
size: -
V: TRBV7-6
D: TRBD2

CDR3: CASSPAGRGSTEAFF
DNA: TGTGCCAGCTCACCAGCAGGACGGGGGAGCACTGAAGCTTTCTTT
J: TRBJ1-1
size: once
V: TRBV18
D: -